A selection of T cell receptor beta chains follows, all from one sample in a study of a mutant IDH1 vaccine in newly diagnosed glioma. Using immunoSEQ multiplex PCR, the repertoire was profiled, and TCRdb retains in-frame clones only, with some absent. The repertoire holds about 58,000 clones, with about 80% as singletons. The antigens of these receptors remain unknown. The sequencing used PBMCs, collected from a glioma patient whose treatment included an IDH1 peptide vaccine. The receptor source for this set is a woman aged 50 to 60 with glioma. The CDR3 runs from the conserved cysteine through the conserved F or W. A D gene is named only where the DNA matches it firmly. Size tells how often a clone was seen (once, few, many) or the class of an expanded clone, and some rows leave it out.

d_call	v_call	clone_size	j_call	cdr3_nt	cdr3_aa
.	TRBV30	.	TRBJ1-5	TGTGCCTGGAGTGAGCTAGGGAATCAGCCCCAGCATTTT	CAWSELGNQPQHF
.	TRBV5-4	.	TRBJ2-4	TGTGCCACCCATTTCGCTACCAAAAACATTCAGTACTTC	CATHFATKNIQYF
.	TRBV4-1	.	TRBJ1-1	TGCGCCAGCAGCCAATCCCCCGGGGACACTGAAGCTTTCTTT	CASSQSPGDTEAFF
.	TRBV9	.	TRBJ2-7	TGTGCCAGCAGCGTAGGAAACTCCTACGAGCAGTACTTC	CASSVGNSYEQYF
.	TRBV2	.	TRBJ1-2	TGTGCCAGCAGCCCCGAGTCGGACACTTCCTATGGCTACACCTTC	CASSPESDTSYGYTF
TRBD2	TRBV10-1	.	TRBJ2-3	TGCGCCAGCGGATGGACTAGCGGGGGGGCAGATACGCAGTATTTT	CASGWTSGGADTQYF
TRBD2	TRBV5-1	.	TRBJ2-7	TGCGCCAGCAGCTTGGGGCGGGGGGGTTACGAGCAGTACTTC	CASSLGRGGYEQYF
.	TRBV5-4	once	TRBJ1-1	TGTGCCAGCAGCTTGGCGTCTAAGATCACTGAAGCTTTCTTT	CASSLASKITEAFF
.	TRBV5-1	.	TRBJ1-1	TGCGCCAGCAGCCCCGGCAGACCAGGGATGCCTGAAGCTTTCTTT	CASSPGRPGMPEAFF
.	TRBV5-6	.	TRBJ2-6	TGTGCCAGCAGCGACACAGACGATTTCTCTGGGGCCAACGTCCTGACTTTC	CASSDTDDFSGANVLTF
.	TRBV5-4	once	TRBJ1-6	TGTGCCAGCAGCTCCTCCCGGGAGAAGCCCAATTCACCCCTCCACTTT	CASSSSREKPNSPLHF
.	TRBV9	.	TRBJ1-3	TGTGCCAGCAGCGTAGTCGGGGGGTCTGGAAACACCATATATTTT	CASSVVGGSGNTIYF
.	TRBV4-1	few	TRBJ1-4	TGCGCCAGCAGCCTGACAAGTAATGAAAAACTGTTTTTT	CASSLTSNEKLFF
.	TRBV6-5	.	TRBJ1-5	TGTGCCAGCAGTTACTCAGGACTTGCGGGGCAGCCCCAGCATTTT	CASSYSGLAGQPQHF
.	TRBV7-9	.	TRBJ2-3	TGTGCCAGCTCAAACGGGGCGTCTCTCACAATGGATACGCAGTATTTT	CASSNGASLTMDTQYF
TRBD1	TRBV7-9	once	TRBJ1-5	TGTGCCAGCAGCTTAGGGACAGGCCCTGATCAGCCCCAGCATTTT	CASSLGTGPDQPQHF
TRBD1	TRBV7-6	.	TRBJ1-3	TGTGCCAGCGAAGGGGGCGCTGGAAACACCATATATTTT	CASEGGAGNTIYF
.	TRBV4-3	.	TRBJ1-6	TGCGCCAGCAGCCAAGATAGTGGCTATAATTCACCCCTCCACTTT	CASSQDSGYNSPLHF
.	TRBV9	.	TRBJ2-7	TGTGCCAGCAGCCCTACACTCTACGGGGGCGAGCAGTACTTC	CASSPTLYGGEQYF
.	TRBV5-8	.	TRBJ1-2	TGTGCCAGCAGGTCAGGAGATCTTAACTATGGCTACACCTTC	CASRSGDLNYGYTF
.	TRBV6-4	once	TRBJ1-5	TGTGCCAGCAGTGATCCCGGAGAGCCCCAGCATTTT	CASSDPGEPQHF
TRBD1	TRBV2	.	TRBJ2-5	TGTGCCAGCAGTCCCGTACGGGGGACAGGGGGAGGAGAGACCCAGTACTTC	CASSPVRGTGGGETQYF
TRBD2	TRBV5-4	.	TRBJ2-7	TGTGCCAGCAGCCCTCCGGGGCGGGGGGGAACCTACGAGCAGTACTTC	CASSPPGRGGTYEQYF
.	TRBV19	.	TRBJ2-5	TGTGCCAGTAGTAGGGGGAGGAAAGAGACCCAGTACTTC	CASSRGRKETQYF
TRBD2	TRBV10-1	.	TRBJ2-3	TGCGCCAGCAGTGAGTCGGCTAGCGGGGGCCTCACAGATACGCAGTATTTT	CASSESASGGLTDTQYF
TRBD2	TRBV6-5	once	TRBJ2-5	TGTGCCAGCAGTTGGACTAGCGGGGAGACCCAGTACTTC	CASSWTSGETQYF
TRBD2	TRBV4-1	once	TRBJ2-1	TGCGCCAGCAGCTACCCGGGGCGGGGGTCTAACAATGAGCAGTTCTTC	CASSYPGRGSNNEQFF
.	TRBV11-2	once	TRBJ2-7	TGTGCCAGCAGCTCCCTAGGCGTTGGGTACTACGAGCAGTACTTC	CASSSLGVGYYEQYF
.	TRBV27	few	TRBJ1-6	TGTGCCAGCAGTCTTGTGTCCGGCGGGGATTCACCCCTCCACTTT	CASSLVSGGDSPLHF
.	TRBV5-1	.	TRBJ2-2	TGCGCCAGCAGTCTCGGGGGGACACACACCGGGGAGCTGTTTTTT	CASSLGGTHTGELFF
TRBD1	TRBV5-6	.	TRBJ1-1	TGTGCCAGCAGCACGCAGGGGGGGACTGAAGCTTTCTTT	CASSTQGGTEAFF
.	TRBV11-2	.	TRBJ2-7	TGTGCCAGCAGCTTAGCGAGGGGAGCCTACGAGCAGTACTTC	CASSLARGAYEQYF
.	TRBV2	.	TRBJ2-1	TGTGCCAGCGGGCCCCCTGAGCAGTTCTTC	CASGPPEQFF
.	TRBV4-2	.	TRBJ2-2	TGTGCCAGCAGCCAGAAAACCAACACCGGGGAGCTGTTTTTT	CASSQKTNTGELFF
.	TRBV5-1	.	TRBJ2-2	TGCGCCAGCAGCTTGCTTCACCGCTCCCCCGGGGAGCTGTTTTTT	CASSLLHRSPGELFF
TRBD1	TRBV18	few	TRBJ1-2	TGTGCCAGCTCACCCGGACAGGGGGCGCAAGGCTACACCTTC	CASSPGQGAQGYTF
TRBD1	TRBV19	.	TRBJ1-2	TGTGCCAGTAGTAGAACCGGGACAGGGCCGATCGTGTACGGTGGCTACACCTTC	CASSRTGTGPIVYGGYTF
TRBD1	TRBV7-2	.	TRBJ1-2	TGTGCCAGCAGCCGACGCGGGACAGGGAGATACTATGGCTACACCTTC	CASSRRGTGRYYGYTF
TRBD1	TRBV19	.	TRBJ1-2	TGTGCCAGTAAGAAGGGGGGACAGGGACAAGCTAACTATGGCTACACCTTC	CASKKGGQGQANYGYTF
.	TRBV7-9	.	TRBJ2-7	TGTGCCAGCAGGTCCTCCGGCAGCGGCTACGAGCAGTACTTC	CASRSSGSGYEQYF
.	TRBV7-9	.	TRBJ2-2	TGTGCCAGCAGCCATCCCCTGTTTTTT	CASSHPLFF
.	TRBV4-3	.	TRBJ1-3	TGCGCCAGCAGCAAAGGGTCCGGATCAGTATCTGGAAACACCATATATTTT	CASSKGSGSVSGNTIYF
.	TRBV5-1	.	TRBJ2-3	TGCGCCAGCAGCTTTGGTTCGTCAGTATCATCAGATACGCAGTATTTT	CASSFGSSVSSDTQYF
TRBD1	TRBV19	.	TRBJ1-1	TGTGCCAGTAGTATACCAGGGGGCAGAAAGAACACTGAAGCTTTCTTT	CASSIPGGRKNTEAFF
TRBD2	TRBV5-1	once	TRBJ2-6	TGCGCCAGCAGCCCCTTTCTAGCGGTGAACTCTGGGGCCAACGTCCTGACTTTC	CASSPFLAVNSGANVLTF
.	TRBV2	.	TRBJ2-7	TGTGCCAGCAGTGGACAGTCCTACGAGCAGTACTTC	CASSGQSYEQYF
TRBD1	TRBV9	.	TRBJ1-1	TGTGCCAGCAGCCCCCGGGACAGGGCTTGGTGGGCTTTCTTT	CASSPRDRAWWAFF
.	TRBV7-8	.	TRBJ1-2	TGTGCCAGCAGCTTCGCGGACCCAATCTATGGCTACACCTTC	CASSFADPIYGYTF
.	TRBV9	.	TRBJ1-4	TGTGCCAGCAGCGTAGGGGATGAAAAACTGTTTTTT	CASSVGDEKLFF
.	TRBV7-2	.	TRBJ1-2	TGTGCCAGCAGCTTCAACAACTATGGCTACACCTTC	CASSFNNYGYTF
.	TRBV7-7	few	TRBJ2-2	TGTGCTAGCAGCTTTCGAGTCTCCGGGGAGCTGTTTTTT	CASSFRVSGELFF
.	TRBV5-1	.	TRBJ1-2	TGCGCCAGCAGCCTCAGTAACTATGGCTACACCTTC	CASSLSNYGYTF
TRBD1	TRBV7-9	.	TRBJ1-6	TGTGCCAGCAGATCACCGGGACAGAGTAATTCACCCCTCCACTTT	CASRSPGQSNSPLHF
.	TRBV9	.	TRBJ2-3	TGTGCCAGCAGGTCCGGGGCGGCAGATACGCAGTATTTT	CASRSGAADTQYF
.	TRBV9	few	TRBJ1-1	TGTGCCAGCAGCGCTTTAACAGGGAAGGGCACTGAAGCTTTCTTT	CASSALTGKGTEAFF